This T cell receptor beta chain was captured by sequencing in a study of blood T cell repertoires in COVID-19. Overall study: Acute and convalescent COVID-19 specimens originated in the United States, Italy and Spain. Nucleic acid was either cDNA or gDNA, and it came from T cells, B-cell-depleted T cells, or PBMCs.

The germline V gene has CDR1 MNHEY and CDR2 SVGEGT. The ends lost 6 bases at V and 3 bases at J; junction bases unmatched: 4. CDR3 length equals 13 residues. Authors' methods: Researchers report that nucleated cell counts were estimated from reference gene primer amplification. Measured with immunoSEQ multiplex PCR; TCRdb has only the in-frame clones, and not every one. From that table come the V and J calls and clone size; the DNA was used to work out D and trimming. The data show some 150,000 clones, about 84% seen once. The source of this sequence is a man between 60 and 70 years old with active or convalescent COVID-19. Sample: peripheral blood. This chain connects TRBV6-2 or TRBV6-3 to TRBJ2-7; 8 positions agree with TRBD2. CDR3 in DNA: TGTGCCAGCAGCCTTCTAGCGGGCTACGAGCAGTACTTC. Translated: CASSLLAGYEQYF.